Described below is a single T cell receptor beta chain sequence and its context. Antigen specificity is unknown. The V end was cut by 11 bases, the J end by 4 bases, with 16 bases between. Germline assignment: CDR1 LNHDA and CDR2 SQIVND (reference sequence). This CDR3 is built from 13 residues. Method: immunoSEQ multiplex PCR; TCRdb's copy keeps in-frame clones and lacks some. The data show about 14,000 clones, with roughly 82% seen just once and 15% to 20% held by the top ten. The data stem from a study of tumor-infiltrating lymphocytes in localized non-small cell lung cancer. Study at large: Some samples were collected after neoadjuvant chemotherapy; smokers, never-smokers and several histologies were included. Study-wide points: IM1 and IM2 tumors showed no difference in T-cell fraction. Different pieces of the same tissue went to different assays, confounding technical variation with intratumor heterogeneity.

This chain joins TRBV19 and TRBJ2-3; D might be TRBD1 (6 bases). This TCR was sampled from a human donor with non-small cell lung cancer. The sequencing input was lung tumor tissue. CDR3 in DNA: TGTGCCTCCAACCCGGCAGGGGCAGATACGCAGTATTTT. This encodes CASNPAGADTQYF.